These T cell receptor beta chains were read from a single sample in a study of blood T cell repertoires in COVID-19. The data were produced by immunoSEQ multiplex PCR, yet TCRdb's version contains in-frame clones alone and is incomplete. Here the sample spans fewer than 85,000 clones, roughly 84% being singletons. The sequenced material came from peripheral blood. The receptors originated from a human donor in a cohort sampled during active COVID-19. The CDR3 runs from the conserved cysteine through the conserved F or W. D genes are given only for firm matches. Expanded clones are given a class, and other clones once, few, many or no size at all.

j_gene | v_gene | abundance | d_gene | CDR3nt | CDR3aa
TRBJ2-3 | TRBV18 | - | TRBD2 | TGTGCCAGCTCACCACGGTCTAGCGGGGTGAGGGGTCCAGATACGCAGTATTTT | CASSPRSSGVRGPDTQYF
TRBJ1-2 | TRBV7-9 | - | TRBD1 | TGTGCCAGCAGCATTTCACAGGGGACCACTAATGGCTACACCTTC | CASSISQGTTNGYTF
TRBJ2-3 | TRBV18 | - | TRBD1 | TGTGCCAGCTCACTTACGGACAGGGCGAGCACAGATACGCAGTATTTT | CASSLTDRASTDTQYF
TRBJ2-7 | TRBV5-5 | - | TRBD1 | TGTGCCAGCAGCCAGACAGGGGCCGAGCAGTACTTC | CASSQTGAEQYF
TRBJ1-3 | TRBV6-1 | - | - | TGTGCCAGCAGTGAAGGTTACAGGAACTCTGGAAACACCATATATTTT | CASSEGYRNSGNTIYF
TRBJ1-1 | TRBV6-5 | - | TRBD1 | TGTGCCAGCAGTCTTTGGGGACAGGGAAGCACTGAAGCTTTCTTT | CASSLWGQGSTEAFF
TRBJ1-4 | TRBV27 | - | - | TGTGCCAGCAGGGTGGGGGGGATTGCTAATGAAAAACTGTTTTTT | CASRVGGIANEKLFF
TRBJ2-2 | TRBV27 | - | - | TGTGCCAGCAGTTTATCGCTGTCAGCGAACGGGGAGCTGTTTTTT | CASSLSLSANGELFF
TRBJ1-4 | TRBV6-5 | - | - | TGTGCCAGCAGTCTCAATCCGGTCCTTAATGAAAAACTGTTTTTT | CASSLNPVLNEKLFF
TRBJ2-1 | TRBV5-1 | - | - | TGCGCCAGCAGCTTGTGGTCCAGGGACAATGAGCAGTTCTTC | CASSLWSRDNEQFF
TRBJ1-1 | TRBV19 | - | - | TGTGCCAGTAGTGCCGTGACAGCCATGAACACTGAAGCTTTCTTT | CASSAVTAMNTEAFF
TRBJ2-3 | TRBV7-9 | - | - | TGTGCCAGCAGCCCGGCGGCGGTCTTCACAGATACGCAGTATTTT | CASSPAAVFTDTQYF
TRBJ2-3 | TRBV3-1/TRBV3-2 | - | - | TGTGCCAGCAGCCAAGAGGGGGCCGCAGATACGCAGTATTTT | CASSQEGAADTQYF
TRBJ2-6 | TRBV10-3 | - | TRBD1 | TGTGCCATCAGTGAGATGCCAGGGCAGGGGGTCTCTGGGGCCAACGTCCTGACTTTC | CAISEMPGQGVSGANVLTF
TRBJ2-3 | TRBV9 | - | TRBD2 | TGTGCCAGCAGCGTAGGGCTAGCGGGGGCAGATACGCAGTATTTT | CASSVGLAGADTQYF
TRBJ2-3 | TRBV18 | - | - | TGTGCCAGCTCACCACGGCGGGACCAAACAGATACGCAGTATTTT | CASSPRRDQTDTQYF
TRBJ1-5 | TRBV25-1 | - | - | TGTGCCAGCAGTGAATATTCAGGTCAGCCCCAGCATTTT | CASSEYSGQPQHF
TRBJ1-3 | TRBV2 | - | TRBD1 | TGTGCCAGCAACCCCGACAGGGGAGGTGGAAACACCATATATTTT | CASNPDRGGGNTIYF
TRBJ1-1 | TRBV18 | - | - | TGTGCCAGCTCACCACGAGAGGGCATGAACACTGAAGCTTTCTTT | CASSPREGMNTEAFF
TRBJ2-7 | TRBV3-1/TRBV3-2 | - | TRBD1 | TGTGCCAGCAGCCAAGAACAGGGGCACTCCTACGAGCAGTACTTC | CASSQEQGHSYEQYF
TRBJ2-2 | TRBV7-2 | once | - | TGTGCCAGCAGGTCCGCGGGGCGAACCGGGGAGCTGTTTTTT | CASRSAGRTGELFF
TRBJ2-1 | TRBV18 | - | TRBD1 | TGTGCCAGCTCACGAAATACCGGGACAGGGGGATCCTACAATGAGCAGTTCTTC | CASSRNTGTGGSYNEQFF
TRBJ2-3 | TRBV13 | once | - | TGTGCCAGCAGCTTAGTGGTCTCGGGCACAGATACGCAGTATTTT | CASSLVVSGTDTQYF
TRBJ2-3 | TRBV9 | - | TRBD2 | TGTGCCAGCAGCGTAGTAGCGGGGGGAGGAGATACGCAGTATTTT | CASSVVAGGGDTQYF
TRBJ1-6 | TRBV27 | - | TRBD1 | TGTGCCAGCAGTTTAGTACAGGGGAATTCACCCCTCCACTTT | CASSLVQGNSPLHF
TRBJ2-1 | TRBV7-9 | - | TRBD2 | TGTGCCAGCAGCTTGGGACTAGCCCCCAATGAGCAGTTCTTC | CASSLGLAPNEQFF
TRBJ2-2 | TRBV3-1/TRBV3-2 | - | TRBD1 | TGTGCCAGCAGCCCCCCAGGACAGGACACCGGGGAGCTGTTTTTT | CASSPPGQDTGELFF
TRBJ1-2 | TRBV11-2 | few | - | TGTGCCAGCGGCGGGAGTTCTAACTATGGCTACACCTTC | CASGGSSNYGYTF
TRBJ1-1 | TRBV7-2 | - | - | TGTGCCAGCAGCTTAAAGAGATACACTGAAGCTTTCTTT | CASSLKRYTEAFF
TRBJ2-3 | TRBV18 | - | - | TGTGCCAGCTCACCACCCGCTGCCACGGTTGGTACGCAGTATTTT | CASSPPAATVGTQYF
TRBJ1-5 | TRBV10-3 | - | - | TGTGCCATCAGTGAGTCCGTCAACTCCGGGGGCAATCAGCCCCAGCATTTT | CAISESVNSGGNQPQHF
TRBJ2-2 | TRBV27 | - | - | TGTGCCAGCGCATTGGGGGCGGGCACCGGGGAGCTGTTTTTT | CASALGAGTGELFF
TRBJ2-7 | TRBV5-4 | - | TRBD2 | TGTGCCAGCAGCTTTGGCGGGGGGGCCCTCTACGAGCAGTACTTC | CASSFGGGALYEQYF
TRBJ1-5 | TRBV28 | - | - | TGTGCCAGCCGGGAGGGAGCGCAGCCCCAGCATTTT | CASREGAQPQHF
TRBJ2-7 | TRBV7-9 | - | TRBD1 | TGTGCCAGCACCCCGGGACAGGGTCACGAGCAGTACTTC | CASTPGQGHEQYF
TRBJ1-2 | TRBV10-3 | - | - | TGTGCCATCAGGGACAGATCTAACTATGGCTACACCTTC | CAIRDRSNYGYTF
TRBJ1-1 | TRBV2 | - | - | TGTGCCAGCAGGGCCCAGGACGGGAAGAACACTGAAGCTTTCTTT | CASRAQDGKNTEAFF
TRBJ1-2 | TRBV18 | - | - | TGTGCCAGTACCCCCGGCAGGGGCCGTGGCTACACCTTC | CASTPGRGRGYTF